These T cell receptor beta chains were read from a single sample in a study of T cell responses to AZD1222 COVID-19 vaccine. Profiling relied on immunoSEQ multiplex PCR, and the TCRdb table lists in-frame clones only, not all of them. The data hold roughly 120,000 clones, with roughly 90% observed a single time. The sample was peripheral blood, taken on day 0 of AZD1222 vaccination. The receptors shown here come from an adult in good health. Each CDR3 is given with its conserved first and last residue. D genes are given only for firm matches. Size is stated for part of the rows, as once, few or many counts, or as a class when the clone is expanded.

v_gene	abundance	d_gene	j_gene	CDR3nt	CDR3aa
TRBV19	-	-	TRBJ1-1	TGTGCCAGTAGACTCAGGGGAAACACTGAAGCTTTCTTT	CASRLRGNTEAFF
TRBV19	-	TRBD1	TRBJ2-5	TGTGCCAGTAGCAGACTCGGGACAGGGGATCAAGAGACCCAGTACTTC	CASSRLGTGDQETQYF
TRBV9	-	TRBD2	TRBJ2-7	TGTGCCAGCAGCCCGGGGGGTATTTACGAGCAGTACTTC	CASSPGGIYEQYF
TRBV4-2	-	-	TRBJ1-1	TGTGCCAGCAGCCCCTATCGGGCCGGGGCGGAGGACACTGAAGCTTTCTTT	CASSPYRAGAEDTEAFF
TRBV4-1	-	-	TRBJ2-7	TGCGCCAGCAGCCAAGGACTGATTGGGCGTACTTACGAGCAGTACTTC	CASSQGLIGRTYEQYF
TRBV11-3	-	-	TRBJ1-6	TGTGCCAGCAGCTTTCGCCCTCGAGATTCACCCCTCCACTTT	CASSFRPRDSPLHF
TRBV11-2	-	TRBD2	TRBJ2-1	TGTGCCAGCAGACTAGCGGCGGGTGAGCAGTTCTTC	CASRLAAGEQFF
TRBV29-1	-	-	TRBJ2-3	TGCAGCGTGGGGTGGGGAGGAAGCACAGATACGCAGTATTTT	CSVGWGGSTDTQYF
TRBV5-3	-	-	TRBJ2-7	TGTGCCAGAAGCCTCCGGGACACCTCCTACGAGCAGTACTTC	CARSLRDTSYEQYF
TRBV5-1	-	-	TRBJ2-3	TGCGCCAGCAGCCCCGGTGAGGGGCGCAGCACAGATACGCAGTATTTT	CASSPGEGRSTDTQYF
TRBV29-1	-	-	TRBJ1-3	TGCAGCGCCGGGACATCTGGAAACACCATATATTTT	CSAGTSGNTIYF
TRBV25-1	-	-	TRBJ1-2	TGTGCCAGCAGTGACAGGTTTAGGGACTATGGCTACACCTTC	CASSDRFRDYGYTF
TRBV3-1/TRBV3-2	-	-	TRBJ1-5	TGTGCCAGCAGCCAAGATGTCTCCGGCCAGGGCCTAAATCAGCCCCAGCATTTT	CASSQDVSGQGLNQPQHF
TRBV21-1	medium-sized	-	TRBJ2-7	TGTGCCAGCAGCAAAGCGCTTTTGGACAGGGGTAACGAGCAGTACTTC	CASSKALLDRGNEQYF
TRBV19	-	-	TRBJ1-3	TGTGCCAGTAGCCGGCGGCAGATCTCTGGAAACACCATATATTTT	CASSRRQISGNTIYF
TRBV19	-	TRBD1	TRBJ1-2	TGTGCCAGTACCGTGCAGGACAGGGGCGAAGTGAGAGGCTACACCTTC	CASTVQDRGEVRGYTF
TRBV3-1/TRBV3-2	-	TRBD2	TRBJ2-4	TGTGCCAGCAGCCAGGGAGGGGCGAGTAACATTCAGTACTTC	CASSQGGASNIQYF
TRBV27	-	-	TRBJ1-1	TGTGCCAGCAGTTTTGGGACGACGGCTTTCTTT	CASSFGTTAFF
TRBV10-3	few	-	TRBJ1-6	TGTGCCATCAGTGCGGTTAATAATTCACCCCTCCACTTT	CAISAVNNSPLHF
TRBV24-1	-	-	TRBJ1-5	TGTGCCACCAGTAAGCACGGGGAGGGGAAGGGAGTCGTTAGCAATCAGCCCCAGCATTTT	CATSKHGEGKGVVSNQPQHF
TRBV6-5	-	-	TRBJ1-2	TGTGCCAGCAGTTCCATGATGGCAAACTATGGCTACACCTTC	CASSSMMANYGYTF
TRBV30	-	-	TRBJ2-5	TGTGCCTGGAGTGCCGGCGAGACCCAGTACTTC	CAWSAGETQYF
TRBV5-1	-	-	TRBJ2-1	TGCGCCAGCAGCTTGGCCTTGGACGCCAACGGTGAGCAGTTCTTC	CASSLALDANGEQFF
TRBV27	-	TRBD1	TRBJ1-6	TGTGCCAGCAGAGAAAGACAGGGGACAGACTCACCCCTCCACTTT	CASRERQGTDSPLHF
TRBV18	-	-	TRBJ1-3	TGTGCCAGCTCACCCCAATCGGGCTACCAGAGCTCTGGAAACACCATATATTTT	CASSPQSGYQSSGNTIYF
TRBV3-1/TRBV3-2	once	-	TRBJ2-1	TGTGCCAGCAGCCAAGGGTGGGAGAAGTACAATGAGCAGTTCTTC	CASSQGWEKYNEQFF
TRBV6-5	-	-	TRBJ2-2	TGTGCCAGCAGTTACTCGGGAGTGGGCACCGGGGAGCTGTTTTTT	CASSYSGVGTGELFF
TRBV19	-	-	TRBJ2-3	TGTGCCAGTAGTATAATTCAGGCGGGGTACGGCACAGATACGCAGTATTTT	CASSIIQAGYGTDTQYF
TRBV7-2	-	TRBD2	TRBJ2-5	TGTGCCAGCAGCTTATGGGGCGGGAGTAAAGAGACCCAGTACTTC	CASSLWGGSKETQYF
TRBV12-2	-	-	TRBJ1-4	TGTGCAAGTCGCTTCGGGACCAGGGAAAAACTGTTTTTT	CASRFGTREKLFF
TRBV10-3	-	TRBD1	TRBJ1-1	TGTGCCATCAGTGGGGACAGGGTAGGGGGTTGGACTGAAGCTTTCTTT	CAISGDRVGGWTEAFF
TRBV28	-	-	TRBJ1-6	TGTGCCAGCAGCACTAATTCACCCCTCCACTTT	CASSTNSPLHF
TRBV4-2	-	TRBD2	TRBJ2-5	TGTGCCAGCAGCCAACTAGCGGGGGATCAAGAGACCCAGTACTTC	CASSQLAGDQETQYF
TRBV12-3/TRBV12-4	few	TRBD1	TRBJ2-2	TGTGCCAGCAAACATGACAGGGTCGGGGAGCTGTTTTTT	CASKHDRVGELFF
TRBV19	-	TRBD2	TRBJ2-1	TGTGCCAGTAGTATTCTAGCGGGGGGCCCCAATGAGCAGTTCTTC	CASSILAGGPNEQFF
TRBV29-1	-	-	TRBJ1-3	TGCAGCGTTTTTCTAGGAAACACCATATATTTT	CSVFLGNTIYF
TRBV3-1/TRBV3-2	-	-	TRBJ2-5	TGTGCCAGCAGCCAAGGACGGGTGTTGCAAGAGACCCAGTACTTC	CASSQGRVLQETQYF
TRBV24-1	-	-	TRBJ2-1	TGTGCCACCACCAGGGGCAATGAGCAGTTCTTC	CATTRGNEQFF
TRBV5-1	-	-	TRBJ2-7	TGCGCCAGCAGCCGCCGGGACAAAGGCGAGCAGTACTTC	CASSRRDKGEQYF